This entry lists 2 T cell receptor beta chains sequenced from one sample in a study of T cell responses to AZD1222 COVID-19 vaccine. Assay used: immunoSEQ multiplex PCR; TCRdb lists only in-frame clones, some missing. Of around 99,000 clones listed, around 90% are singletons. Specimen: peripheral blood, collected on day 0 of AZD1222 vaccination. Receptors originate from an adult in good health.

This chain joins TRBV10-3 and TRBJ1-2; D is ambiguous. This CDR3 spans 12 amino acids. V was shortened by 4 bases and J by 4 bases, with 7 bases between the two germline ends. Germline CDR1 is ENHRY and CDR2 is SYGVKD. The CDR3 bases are TGTGCCATCAGTGGAAGCGCCTATGGCTACACCTTC. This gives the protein CAISGSAYGYTF.

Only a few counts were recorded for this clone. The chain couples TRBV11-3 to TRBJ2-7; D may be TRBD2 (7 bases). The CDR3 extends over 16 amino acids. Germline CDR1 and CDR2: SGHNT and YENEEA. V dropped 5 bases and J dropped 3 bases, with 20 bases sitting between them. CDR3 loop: CASSPPRGRGDYEQYF. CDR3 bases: TGTGCCAGCAGCCCCCCTCGAGGGAGGGGGGACTACGAGCAGTACTTC.